Reported below is one T cell receptor beta chain. This clone's antigen is unknown. Base qualities were left out, and no much larger clone turns up one base away. These data originate in a study of blood T cell repertoires in COVID-19 (dated by TCRdb to 2020 to 2022). Study-level background: Collaborator samples came from the United States, Italy and Spain and covered acute and convalescent phases of COVID-19. The material from the prospective study consisted of cDNA or gDNA derived from T cells, B-cell-depleted T cells, or PBMCs. Subjects who had been exposed to COVID-19, were actively infected with it, or had recovered from it provided the deeply sampled blood TCRbeta repertoires that made up the dataset. The repertoires were released in a freely available public database intended as a resource for research on the immune response to SARS-CoV-2. The samples were drawn from two sources: the first 160 participants of the ongoing ImmuneRACE study, and some 1,300 subjects contributed by 6 global collaborators. Sample metadata almost always included a de-identified subject ID, COVID-19 status, age in years and sex. Where HLA class I and class II types were available, the types were taken from metadata supplied by the sample provider, not from assay-based typing. The research as a whole found: The quantity of clinical and demographic metadata differed by source and by participant and was supplied without curation.

TCRbeta CDR3 regions were amplified from genomic DNA using the immunoSEQ Assay, a bias-controlled multiplex PCR. On the study's bioinformatics: The number of nucleated cells in each sample was estimated from the amplification of reference gene primers within the assay. Sequence reads were collapsed and filtered to measure the absolute abundance of every unique TCRbeta CDR3 rearrangement. Productive Simpson clonality was computed per sample as the square root of Simpson's diversity index over productive rearrangements. Drawn from immuneACCESS, this table holds only the in-frame rearrangements with V and J called that TCRdb kept. Clones are partly lost; checked studies trace under half to an unresolved V gene and leave the rest unexplained. The DNA gave D and trimming, while V, J and clone size come from that table. In all, the sample holds around 100,000 clones, and around 87% of those were seen once. The ten largest clones add up to 15% of the sample.

V is clipped by 3 bases and J by 1 base, and the sequence between their germline boundaries is 12 bases long. There are 15 amino acids in the CDR3, from cysteine to phenylalanine inclusive. Only the CDR3 DNA stays, 45 bases, in frame from base 1. From a lookup of the germline V gene, CDR1 and CDR2 are SGHTS and YDEGEE. The collaborating institutions used their own protocols to collect whole blood in K2EDTA tubes. For TCRbeta analysis, collaborator samples were shipped as frozen whole blood, as isolated PBMCs, or as DNA extracted from either sample type. The rearranged chain carries TRBV5-8 and TRBJ2-3; a weak D assignment points to TRBD2 (6 bases agree). This receptor was identified in a man aged 45-65 years with acute or convalescent COVID-19. Sequencing was done on a sample of peripheral blood. The DNA sequence follows: TGTGCCAGCAGCTCGGGACTTAGAGGCACAGATACGCAGTATTTT. Its protein reads: CASSSGLRGTDTQYF.